What follows are 20 T cell receptor beta chains derived from one specimen sequenced in a study of OX40 agonist ivuxolimab in advanced cancers. The method was immunoSEQ multiplex PCR; TCRdb's version includes in-frame clones alone and lacks a portion of them. This sample has about 45,000 clones, with just under 95% found just once. The sample was CD4+ or CD8+ T cells sorted from blood, taken in a trial of the OX40 agonist ivuxolimab. The receptors originated from an adult with an advanced solid tumor such as melanoma, head and neck, liver or kidney cancer.

The V call is TRBV7-9, the J call TRBJ2-1, with 15 bases fitting TRBD2. The V gene end was trimmed by 5 bases and the J gene end by 8 bases; junction bases not matched to a gene: 7. The germline V gene has CDR1 SEHNR and CDR2 FQNEAQ (reference sequence). CDR3 length: 16 residues. In nucleotides, the CDR3 is TGTGCCAGCAGCCTCTGGACTAGCGGGAGGGCCGATGAGCAGTTCTTC. This sequence encodes CASSLWTSGRADEQFF. The variable domain in full, completed from reference TRBV7-9 and TRBJ2-1, reads DTGVSQNPRHKITKRGQNVTFRCDPISEHNRLYWYRQTLGQGPEFLTYFQNEAQLEKSRLLSDRFSAERPKGSFSTLEIQRTEQGDSAMYLCASSLWTSGRADEQFFGPGTRLTVL.

This clone came up once. This rearrangement joins TRBV6-6 to TRBJ2-5; a possible D gene is TRBD1 (6 bases). The CDR3 contains 16 residues. The germline V gene has CDR1 MNHNY and CDR2 SVGAGI (reference sequence). Trimming took 0 bases from V and 2 from J, leaving 13 bases between them. In nucleotides, the CDR3 is TGTGCCAGCAGTTACTCGAACTTAAGGGGGCAAGAGACCCAGTACTTC. This translates into CASSYSNLRGQETQYF.

This chain links TRBV5-4 with TRBJ2-2, with TRBD2 matching over 15 bases. The germline V gene encodes CDR1 SGHNT and CDR2 YYREEE (reference sequence). V shed 2 bases and J 4 bases; nucleotides not matched to a gene: 3. The CDR3 is made up of 17 amino acids. CDR3: CASSFGLAGGGTGELFF. The CDR3 DNA follows: TGTGCCAGCAGCTTTGGACTAGCGGGAGGGGGCACCGGGGAGCTGTTTTTT.

The V call is TRBV11-2, the J call TRBJ2-7; 8 nucleotides align to TRBD1. CDR1 is SGHAT, CDR2 FQNNGV, per germline. V shed 1 base, J shed 3 bases, and the junction held 2 bases outside the gene matches. CDR3 size: 14 residues. The CDR3 nucleotides read TGTGCCAGCAGCTTAGCAGGACAGGGCTACGAGCAGTACTTC. Amino acid sequence: CASSLAGQGYEQYF.

J is TRBJ2-5 and V is TRBV25-1, with D possibly being TRBD2 (5 bases). From germline, CDR1 is MGHDK and CDR2 SYGVNS. The CDR3 extends over 13 amino acids. The V end was cut by 1 base, the J end by 3 bases, with 6 bases between. CDR3 in DNA: TGTGCCAGCAGTGAATCCGGGGAAGAGACCCAGTACTTC. This sequence encodes CASSESGEETQYF. The full variable domain, with the rest looked up from reference TRBV25-1 and TRBJ2-5, is EADIYQTPRYLVIGTGKKITLECSQTMGHDKMYWYQQDPGMELHLIHYSYGVNSTEKGDLSSESTVSRIRTEHFPLTLESARPSHTSQYLCASSESGEETQYFGPGTRLLVL.

The chain employs TRBV20-1 and TRBJ2-1; possible D gene TRBD1, 6 bases. This CDR3 is 10 amino acids long. Germline values: CDR1 DFQATT, CDR2 SNEGSKA (reference sequence). Between the trimmed V and J ends, which lost 7 bases and 9 bases, there was a span of 10 bases. The CDR3 DNA reads TGCAGTGTTCAAGGGGGTGAGCAGTTCTTC. This translates into CSVQGGEQFF.

The chain recombines TRBV25-1 with TRBJ1-1, with D hard to call. V lost 7 bases to trimming and J lost 0 bases, with 18 bases between them. The V gene's germline CDR1 is MGHDK and CDR2 SYGVNS. This CDR3 has 16 residues. The CDR3 region is CASNSLLAGMNTEAFF. The CDR3 DNA follows: TGTGCCAGCAACTCCCTTTTGGCGGGGATGAACACTGAAGCTTTCTTT. The whole variable domain, remainder taken from reference TRBV25-1 and TRBJ1-1, is EADIYQTPRYLVIGTGKKITLECSQTMGHDKMYWYQQDPGMELHLIHYSYGVNSTEKGDLSSESTVSRIRTEHFPLTLESARPSHTSQYLCASNSLLAGMNTEAFFGQGTRLTVV.

CDR3 residues: CASSASGTSGRSSYNEQFF. DNA for the CDR3: TGCGCCAGCAGCGCCTCCGGGACTAGCGGGCGCAGCTCCTACAATGAGCAGTTCTTC. The rearrangement uses TRBV5-1 and TRBJ2-1; the match to TRBD2 covers 12 bases. CDR1 is SGHRS and CDR2 is YFSETQ in the germline V gene. The length of the CDR3 is 19 residues. The V gene end was trimmed by 4 bases and the J gene end by 0 bases; junction bases not matched to a gene: 11. Drawing the rest from reference TRBV5-1 and TRBJ2-1, the complete variable domain is KAGVTQTPRYLIKTRGQQVTLSCSPISGHRSVSWYQQTPGQGLQFLFEYFSETQRNKGNFPGRFSGRQFSNSRSEMNVSTLELGDSALYLCASSASGTSGRSSYNEQFFGPGTRLTVL.

The chain carries TRBV7-2 and TRBJ1-1; the D gene is possibly TRBD1 (5 bases). CDR1 is SGHTA, CDR2 FQGNSA, per germline. V lost 6 bases and J lost 2, with 19 bases in between. The length of the CDR3 is 16 residues. This CDR3 is CASRQTVRGFNTEAFF. The CDR3 DNA follows: TGTGCCAGCAGGCAAACTGTTAGGGGTTTCAACACTGAAGCTTTCTTT.

In its sample, this clone was seen once. CDR3: CASSLARQGTQYF. CDR3 DNA sequence: TGTGCCAGCAGCTTGGCCCGACAGGGGACCCAGTACTTC. The chain recombines TRBV5-6 with TRBJ2-5; 7 nucleotides line up with TRBD1. From germline, CDR1 is SGHDT and CDR2 YYEEEE. The J segment lost 7 bases and the V segment lost 0 bases, leaving 3 bases of the junction unmatched. CDR3 size: 13 residues.

J is TRBJ2-2 and V is TRBV7-9; D is ambiguous. Germline loops: CDR1 SEHNR, CDR2 FQNEAQ (reference sequence). Trimming shortened V by 3 bases and J by 6 bases, and 8 bases separated the two germline ends. The CDR3 covers 13 residues. The CDR3 protein is CASSFGVPGELFF. CDR3 nucleotide sequence: TGTGCCAGCAGCTTCGGTGTCCCCGGGGAGCTGTTTTTT.

This clone was seen a few times. This rearrangement joins TRBV28 to TRBJ2-7; D remains ambiguous. V was cut by 7 bases and J by 0 bases, with 10 bases left in between. CDR1 is MDHEN, CDR2 SYDVKM, per germline. There are 13 residues in the CDR3. CDR3 DNA sequence: TGTGCCAGCATATCCAGGTACTCCTACGAGCAGTACTTC. It specifies CASISRYSYEQYF. Full variable domain (missing parts from reference TRBV28 and TRBJ2-7): DVKVTQSSRYLVKRTGEKVFLECVQDMDHENMFWYRQDPGLGLRLIYFSYDVKMKEKGDIPEGYSVSREKKERFSLILESASTNQTSMYLCASISRYSYEQYFGPGTRLTVT.

The chain couples TRBV5-4 to TRBJ2-1, with no clear D. V dropped 3 bases and J dropped 6 bases, with 7 bases sitting between them. The germline CDR1 and CDR2 sequences are SGHNT and YYREEE (reference sequence). The CDR3 loop spans 12 amino acids. The CDR3 nucleotides read TGTGCCAGCAGCTCAGCCGGCAATGAGCAGTTCTTC. Its protein product is CASSSAGNEQFF.

The chain is built from TRBV6-1 and TRBJ2-7; D gene uncertain. Trimming cost V 1 base and J 0 bases, with 13 bases left between them. The CDR3 extends over 16 amino acids. Per germline, CDR1 MNHNS and CDR2 SASEGT. CDR3 region: CASSEGSDSLSYEQYF. CDR3 nucleotides: TGTGCCAGCAGTGAAGGAAGCGACTCCCTCTCCTACGAGCAGTACTTC.

V gene TRBV5-4 combines with J gene TRBJ2-1; no firm D call. Germline V gene sequence: CDR1 SGHNT, CDR2 YYREEE (reference sequence). Trimming took 4 bases from V and 10 from J, leaving 12 bases between them. The CDR3 sequence is 12 residues long. CDR3 sequence: CASSPDRSEQFF. In DNA, the CDR3 is TGTGCCAGCAGCCCTGATAGGAGCGAGCAGTTCTTC.

This clone appeared a single time. This chain uses TRBV16 with TRBJ2-3; D gene ambiguous. CDR3 length: 11 residues. With 6 bases removed from V and 3 bases from J, the gap between germline ends came to 4 bases. Germline CDR1 KGHSY, CDR2 FQNENV. DNA for the CDR3: TGTGCCAGCAGTTCGACAGATACGCAGTATTTT. It codes for CASSSTDTQYF.

The chain carries TRBV6-1 and TRBJ2-7; D call uncertain. CDR3 length equals 10 residues. V was trimmed by 10 bases and J by 5 bases, leaving 9 bases between them. Germline CDR1 and CDR2: MNHNS and SASEGT. The CDR3 here is CATLQNEQYF. DNA for the CDR3: TGTGCCACTCTTCAAAACGAGCAGTACTTC.

A few counts support this clone. CDR3 coding DNA: TGTGCCAGCAGCTCCGGAGGGGGGAGGTACGAGCAGTACTTC. This codes for CASSSGGGRYEQYF. The rearrangement uses TRBV21-1 and TRBJ2-7. TRBV21-1 is assigned pseudogene status. This CDR3 spans 14 amino acids.

The genes are TRBV7-2 and TRBJ2-1; 10 bases agree with TRBD2. V dropped 1 base and J dropped 4; count of bases not matched to a gene: 4. The CDR3 has 16 residues. The V gene's germline CDR1 is SGHTA and CDR2 FQGNSA. DNA for the CDR3: TGTGCCAGCAGCTTAGGGGTAGCGGGAGGTTACAATGAGCAGTTCTTC. It encodes CASSLGVAGGYNEQFF.

The rearrangement uses TRBV28 and TRBJ2-4; D is possibly TRBD1 or TRBD2 (5 bases each). The CDR3 runs 14 residues. V was trimmed by 5 bases and J by 9 bases, leaving 17 bases between them. The germline V gene encodes CDR1 MDHEN and CDR2 SYDVKM. The CDR3 nucleotides are TGTGCCAGCAGTCTGAGGGGTCCGTCTGGCATTCAGTACTTC. This codes for CASSLRGPSGIQYF.